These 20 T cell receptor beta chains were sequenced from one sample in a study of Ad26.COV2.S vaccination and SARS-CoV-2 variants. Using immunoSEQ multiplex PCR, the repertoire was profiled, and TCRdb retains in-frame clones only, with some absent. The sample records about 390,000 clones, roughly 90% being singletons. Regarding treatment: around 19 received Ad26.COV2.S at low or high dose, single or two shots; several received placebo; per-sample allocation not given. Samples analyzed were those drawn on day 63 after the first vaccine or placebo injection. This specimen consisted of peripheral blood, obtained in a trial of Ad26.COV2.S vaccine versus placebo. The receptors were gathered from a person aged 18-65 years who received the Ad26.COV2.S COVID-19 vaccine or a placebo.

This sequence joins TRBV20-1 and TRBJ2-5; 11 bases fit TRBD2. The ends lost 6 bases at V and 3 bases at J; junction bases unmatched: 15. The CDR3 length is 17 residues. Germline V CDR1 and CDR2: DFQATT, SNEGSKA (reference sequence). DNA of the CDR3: TGCAGTGCCAGTGGGCCTAGCGGGGGGCCGGAGGAAGAGACCCAGTACTTC. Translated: CSASGPSGGPEEETQYF.

The CDR3 here is CASSQEGTRYNSPLHF. The DNA for the CDR3 is TGCGCCAGCAGCCAAGAGGGGACGAGATATAATTCACCCCTCCACTTT. The V gene is TRBV4-3, the J gene TRBJ1-6, with a weak D call TRBD1 (5 bases). Germline loops: CDR1 LGHNA, CDR2 YSLEER. V was shortened by 0 bases and J by 4 bases, with 10 bases between the two germline ends. This CDR3 is built from 16 residues.

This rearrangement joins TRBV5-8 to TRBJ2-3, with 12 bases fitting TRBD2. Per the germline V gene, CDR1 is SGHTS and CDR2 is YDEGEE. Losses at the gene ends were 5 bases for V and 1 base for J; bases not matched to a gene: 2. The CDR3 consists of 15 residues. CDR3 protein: CASSLAGGRTDTQYF. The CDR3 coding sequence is TGTGCCAGCAGTCTAGCGGGGGGGCGCACAGATACGCAGTATTTT. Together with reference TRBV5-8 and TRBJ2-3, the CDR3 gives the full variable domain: EAGVTQSPTHLIKTRGQQATLRCSPISGHTSVYWYQQALGLGLQFLLWYDEGEERNRGNFPPRFSGRQFPNYSSELNVNALELEDSALYLCASSLAGGRTDTQYFGPGTRLTVL.

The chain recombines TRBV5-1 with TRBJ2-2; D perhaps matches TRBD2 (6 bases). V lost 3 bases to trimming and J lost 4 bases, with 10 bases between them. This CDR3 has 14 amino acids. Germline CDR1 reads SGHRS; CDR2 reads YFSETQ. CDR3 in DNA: TGCGCCAGCAGCTACGGGGGAGCCACCGGGGAGCTGTTTTTT. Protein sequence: CASSYGGATGELFF.

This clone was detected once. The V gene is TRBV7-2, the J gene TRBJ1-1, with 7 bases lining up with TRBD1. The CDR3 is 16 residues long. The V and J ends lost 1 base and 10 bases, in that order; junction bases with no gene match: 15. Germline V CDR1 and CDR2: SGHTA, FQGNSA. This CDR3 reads CASSLGLRTQGLSAFF. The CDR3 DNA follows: TGTGCCAGCAGCTTAGGGTTGCGGACACAGGGGTTATCAGCTTTCTTT.

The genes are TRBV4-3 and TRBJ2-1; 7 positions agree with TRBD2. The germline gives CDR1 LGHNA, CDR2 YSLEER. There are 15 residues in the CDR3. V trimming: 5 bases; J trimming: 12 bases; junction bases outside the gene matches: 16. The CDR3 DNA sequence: TGCGCCAGCAGCTACCGCGGGGGACCCGGAGAGGTGCAGTTCTTC. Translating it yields CASSYRGGPGEVQFF.

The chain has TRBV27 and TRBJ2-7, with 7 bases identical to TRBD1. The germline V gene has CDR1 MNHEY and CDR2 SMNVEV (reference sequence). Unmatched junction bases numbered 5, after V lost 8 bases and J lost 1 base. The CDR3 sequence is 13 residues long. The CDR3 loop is CASREGASYEQYF. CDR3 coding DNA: TGTGCCAGCCGAGAGGGGGCATCCTACGAGCAGTACTTC.

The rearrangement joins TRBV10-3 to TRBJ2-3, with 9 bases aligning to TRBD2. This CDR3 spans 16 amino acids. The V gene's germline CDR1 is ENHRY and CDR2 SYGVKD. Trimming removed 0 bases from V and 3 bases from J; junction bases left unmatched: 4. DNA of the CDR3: TGTGCCATCAGTGAGTCCGGCGGGGGGGCAACAGATACGCAGTATTTT. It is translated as CAISESGGGATDTQYF.

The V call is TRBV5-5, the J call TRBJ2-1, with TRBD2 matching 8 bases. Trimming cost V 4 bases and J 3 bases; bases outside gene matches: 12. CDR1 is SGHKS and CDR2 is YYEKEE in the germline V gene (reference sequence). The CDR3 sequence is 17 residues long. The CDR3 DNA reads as TGTGCCAGCAGCGAACATACGCGGGGGGCGGACTACAATGAGCAGTTCTTC. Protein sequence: CASSEHTRGADYNEQFF.

The CDR3 loop is CASSYSRTPTGELFF. The CDR3 bases are TGTGCCAGCAGTTACTCGAGAACCCCCACCGGGGAGCTGTTTTTT. The chain is built from TRBV6-5 and TRBJ2-2; D gene unclear. Germline CDR1 is MNHEY and CDR2 is SVGAGI. CDR3 length: 15 residues. V lost 0 bases and J 4 bases, leaving 9 bases between the germline ends.

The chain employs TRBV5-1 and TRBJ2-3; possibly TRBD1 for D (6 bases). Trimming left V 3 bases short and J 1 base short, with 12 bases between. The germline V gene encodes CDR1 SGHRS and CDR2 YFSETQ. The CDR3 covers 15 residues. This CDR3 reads CASSSQQGGTDTQYF. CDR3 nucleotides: TGCGCCAGCAGCTCACAACAGGGCGGCACAGATACGCAGTATTTT.

Here the CDR3 reads CASSFSGGAVKNIQYF. The DNA of the CDR3 is TGTGCCAGCAGTTTCAGCGGGGGAGCCGTCAAAAACATTCAGTACTTC. This rearrangement joins TRBV27 to TRBJ2-4, with 8 positions matching TRBD2. The CDR3 contains 16 residues. Losses at the gene ends were 3 bases for V and 3 bases for J; bases not matched to a gene: 7. Germline V CDR1 and CDR2: MNHEY, SMNVEV (reference sequence).

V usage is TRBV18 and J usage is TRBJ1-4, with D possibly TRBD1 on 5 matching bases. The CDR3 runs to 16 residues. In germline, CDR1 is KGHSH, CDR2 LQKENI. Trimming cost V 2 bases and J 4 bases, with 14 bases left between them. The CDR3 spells CASSPLSGTLNEKLFF. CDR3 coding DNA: TGTGCCAGCTCACCATTGTCCGGGACCCTTAATGAAAAACTGTTTTTT.

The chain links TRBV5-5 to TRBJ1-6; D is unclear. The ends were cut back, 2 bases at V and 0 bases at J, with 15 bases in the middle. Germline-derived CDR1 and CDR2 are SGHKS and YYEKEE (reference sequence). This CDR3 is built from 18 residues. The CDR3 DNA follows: TGTGCCAGCAGCTTAATCCCGGCAGCGAGCTCCTATAATTCACCCCTCCACTTT. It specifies CASSLIPAASSYNSPLHF.

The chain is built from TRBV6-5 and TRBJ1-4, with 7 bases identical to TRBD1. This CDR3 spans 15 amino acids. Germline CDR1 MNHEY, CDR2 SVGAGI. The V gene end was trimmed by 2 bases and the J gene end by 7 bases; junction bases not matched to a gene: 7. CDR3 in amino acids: CASSYTGAGGEKLFF. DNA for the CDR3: TGTGCCAGCAGTTACACAGGGGCGGGAGGTGAAAAACTGTTTTTT.

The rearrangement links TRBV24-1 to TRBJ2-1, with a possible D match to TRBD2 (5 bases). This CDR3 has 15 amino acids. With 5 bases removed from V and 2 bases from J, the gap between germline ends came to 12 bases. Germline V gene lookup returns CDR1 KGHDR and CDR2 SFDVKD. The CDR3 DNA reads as TGTGCCACCAGTGGTGTGGAGGATCCCTACAATGAGCAGTTCTTC. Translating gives CATSGVEDPYNEQFF.

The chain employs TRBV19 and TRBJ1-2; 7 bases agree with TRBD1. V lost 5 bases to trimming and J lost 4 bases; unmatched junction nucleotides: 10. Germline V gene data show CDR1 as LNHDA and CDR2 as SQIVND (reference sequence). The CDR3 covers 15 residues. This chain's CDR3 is CASSAGDRALYGYTF. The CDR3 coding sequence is TGTGCCAGTAGTGCGGGTGACAGGGCACTCTATGGCTACACCTTC. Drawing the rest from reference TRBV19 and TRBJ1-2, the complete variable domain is DGGITQSPKYLFRKEGQNVTLSCEQNLNHDAMYWYRQDPGQGLRLIYYSQIVNDFQKGDIAEGYSVSREKKESFPLTVTSAQKNPTAFYLCASSAGDRALYGYTFGSGTRLTVV.

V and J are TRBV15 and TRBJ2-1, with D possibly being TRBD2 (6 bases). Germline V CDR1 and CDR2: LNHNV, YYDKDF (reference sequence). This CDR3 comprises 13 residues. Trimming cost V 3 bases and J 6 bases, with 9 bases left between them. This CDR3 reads CATSSRRGNEQFF. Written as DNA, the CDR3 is TGTGCCACCAGCAGTCGGCGGGGCAATGAGCAGTTCTTC. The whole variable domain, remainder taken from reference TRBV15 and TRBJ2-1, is DAMVIQNPRYQVTQFGKPVTLSCSQTLNHNVMYWYQQKSSQAPKLLFHYYDKDFNNEADTPDNFQSRRPNTSFCFLDIRSPGLGDTAMYLCATSSRRGNEQFFGPGTRLTVL.

The CDR3 nucleotides read TGTGCCAGCAGCTCACAGGGGGGGAACACTGAAGCTTTCTTT. Its protein product is CASSSQGGNTEAFF. V gene TRBV2 combines with J gene TRBJ1-1, with 8 bases that match TRBD1. There are 14 residues in the CDR3. CDR1 is SNHLY, CDR2 FYNNEI, per germline. The junction had 4 bases not matched to a gene; V was cut back by 6 bases and J by 1 base.

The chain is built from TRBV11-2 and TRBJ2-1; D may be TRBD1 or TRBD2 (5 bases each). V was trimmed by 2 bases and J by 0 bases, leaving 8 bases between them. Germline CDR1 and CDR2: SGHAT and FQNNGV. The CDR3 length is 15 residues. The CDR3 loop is CASSLFGGSYNEQFF. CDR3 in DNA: TGTGCCAGCAGCTTATTTGGGGGCTCCTACAATGAGCAGTTCTTC. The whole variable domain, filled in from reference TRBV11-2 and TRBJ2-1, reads EAGVAQSPRYKIIEKRQSVAFWCNPISGHATLYWYQQILGQGPKLLIQFQNNGVVDDSQLPKDRFSAERLKGVDSTLKIQPAKLEDSAVYLCASSLFGGSYNEQFFGPGTRLTVL.